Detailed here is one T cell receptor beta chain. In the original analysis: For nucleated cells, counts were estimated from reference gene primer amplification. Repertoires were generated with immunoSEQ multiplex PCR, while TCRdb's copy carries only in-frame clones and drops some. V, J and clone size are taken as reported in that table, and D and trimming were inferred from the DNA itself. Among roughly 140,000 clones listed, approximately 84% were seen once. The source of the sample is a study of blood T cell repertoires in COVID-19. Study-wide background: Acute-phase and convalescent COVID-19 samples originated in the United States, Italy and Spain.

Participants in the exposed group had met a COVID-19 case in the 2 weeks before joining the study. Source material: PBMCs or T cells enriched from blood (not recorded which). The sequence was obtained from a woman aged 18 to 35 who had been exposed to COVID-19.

The CDR3 DNA is TGTGCCAGCAGTCAACTGCCGTGGGAGGGAGGCACAGATACGCAGTATTTT. Its protein is CASSQLPWEGGTDTQYF. This chain joins TRBV28 and TRBJ2-3; 7 bases map to TRBD2. The CDR3 length is 17 residues. Germline V gene data show CDR1 as MDHEN and CDR2 as SYDVKM. V dropped 5 bases and J dropped 1; count of bases not matched to a gene: 12.